Following are 32 T cell receptor beta chains from one sample sequenced in a study of shared clonotypes between healthy human individuals. Assay: immunoSEQ multiplex PCR; the TCRdb copy retains only in-frame clones and omits some. The data contain over a million clones, approximately 98.5% of them seen just once; the ten biggest clones take up 0.3% to 0.45%. Sequencing was carried out using naive CD4+ T cells sorted from blood. Described subset: CD45RA+ positively selected. The receptor set was obtained from a man younger than 45 in good health.

Comments on this clone: Other DNA sequences in this sample translate to the same CDR3. The chain combines TRBV18 with TRBJ2-3; unclear D gene. V dropped 2 bases and J dropped 2 bases, with 5 bases sitting between them. The CDR3 has 13 residues. In germline, CDR1 is KGHSH, CDR2 LQKENI. The CDR3 is CASSPGHTDTQYF. The CDR3 region has the DNA TGTGCCAGCTCACCAGGGCACACAGATACGCAGTATTTT.

This clone was observed a single time. The gene calls are TRBV18 and TRBJ2-7, with D hard to call. CDR1 and CDR2 from the germline V gene are KGHSH and LQKENI. The germline V and J ends were trimmed by 4 bases and 4 bases, with 11 bases remaining between them. The CDR3 is 13 amino acids. This CDR3 is CASSRNTDYEQYF. DNA for the CDR3: TGTGCCAGCTCACGAAATACAGATTACGAGCAGTACTTC.

This clone was seen only once. The V and J genes are TRBV5-1 and TRBJ2-7, with TRBD2 identical over 15 bases. V lost 4 bases, J lost 5 bases, and 10 bases stayed unmatched. Per the germline V gene, CDR1 is SGHRS and CDR2 is YFSETQ. This CDR3 is 17 amino acids long. This CDR3 is CASSPAGLAGGRHEQYF. In nucleotides, the CDR3 is TGCGCCAGCAGCCCAGCGGGACTAGCGGGAGGTCGGCACGAGCAGTACTTC.

The rearrangement joins TRBV10-1 to TRBJ2-1, with D maybe TRBD1 (5 bases). V was trimmed by 5 bases and J by 4 bases, leaving 9 bases between them. Looked up from germline, CDR1 is WNHNN and CDR2 is SYGVQD (reference sequence). The CDR3 has 13 residues. The CDR3 spells CASSPGAYNEQFF. The CDR3 DNA reads as TGCGCCAGCAGTCCTGGGGCATACAATGAGCAGTTCTTC.

This chain links TRBV4-3 with TRBJ2-7, with D uncertain. There are 16 residues in the CDR3. V was pared by 0 bases and J by 1 base, with 13 bases between. Germline-derived CDR1 and CDR2 are LGHNA and YSLEER. CDR3 bases: TGCGCCAGCAGCCAAGAGTTGCAGGAGAAGTCCTACGAGCAGTACTTC. The encoded protein is CASSQELQEKSYEQYF.

The V call is TRBV29-1, the J call TRBJ1-2; TRBD1 matches 7 bases. Per the germline V gene, CDR1 is SQVTM and CDR2 is ANQGSEA. CDR3 size: 12 residues. After removal of 6 bases from V and 5 bases from J, the junction contained 6 bases not matched to a gene. CDR3 protein: CSVHGTVYGYTF. The CDR3 nucleotides are TGCAGCGTGCACGGGACAGTTTATGGCTACACCTTC.

This clone was picked up one time. This specimen includes other DNA sequences encoding the same CDR3. The chain links TRBV5-1 to TRBJ2-7; D may be TRBD1 (5 bases). This CDR3 is 15 amino acids long. Trimming took 0 bases from V and 0 from J, leaving 10 bases between them. Germline CDR1 is SGHRS and CDR2 is YFSETQ. CDR3 protein: CASSLGDRYSYEQYF. DNA for the CDR3: TGCGCCAGCAGCTTGGGAGACAGATACTCCTACGAGCAGTACTTC.

V and J are TRBV28 and TRBJ2-3, with D possibly called TRBD1 or TRBD2 (7 bases each). Looked up from germline, CDR1 is MDHEN and CDR2 is SYDVKM. V was shortened by 5 bases and J by 1 base, with 16 bases between the two germline ends. The CDR3 totals 16 residues. The chain's CDR3 is CASSPKQGRGTDTQYF. Here the CDR3 DNA reads TGTGCCAGCAGTCCCAAACAGGGGAGGGGCACAGATACGCAGTATTTT.

This clone came up once. Other nucleotide sequences from this sample produce the same CDR3. The V call is TRBV10-3, the J call TRBJ2-7; 7 bases fit TRBD1. CDR1 is ENHRY, CDR2 SYGVKD, per germline. Trimming removed 5 bases from V and 3 bases from J; junction bases left unmatched: 1. This CDR3 is 12 amino acids long. The DNA for the CDR3 is TGTGCCATCAGTCGGGACAGCTACGAGCAGTACTTC. Encoded protein: CAISRDSYEQYF.

The chain is built from TRBV14 and TRBJ1-1; D is uncertain. The CDR3 has 13 residues. V was clipped by 1 base and J by 3 bases, with 6 bases between them. Germline V gives CDR1 SGHDN, CDR2 FVKESK. Written as DNA, the CDR3 is TGTGCCAGCAGCCAAGGCATCTACACTGAAGCTTTCTTT. It encodes CASSQGIYTEAFF.

The rearrangement links TRBV19 to TRBJ2-1, with 14 nucleotides matching TRBD2. The CDR3 is 17 amino acids. Germline V CDR1 and CDR2: LNHDA, SQIVND (reference sequence). After removal of 7 bases from V and 0 bases from J, the junction contained 5 bases not matched to a gene. The CDR3 DNA reads as TGTGCCAGTATTGGGACTAGCGGGAGTCACTCCTACAATGAGCAGTTCTTC. Protein product: CASIGTSGSHSYNEQFF.

This clone was observed once. The gene calls are TRBV5-1 and TRBJ2-5; D possibly uses TRBD1 or TRBD2 (5 bases each). The CDR3 has 15 residues. V shed 1 base and J shed 2 bases, with 12 bases lying between them. Looked up from germline, CDR1 is SGHRS and CDR2 is YFSETQ. CDR3 DNA: TGCGCCAGCAGCTTGCGTCGGGACCTACAAGAGACCCAGTACTTC. This translates into CASSLRRDLQETQYF.

The chain is built from TRBV18 and TRBJ1-1; the D is unclear. Germline values: CDR1 KGHSH, CDR2 LQKENI. Trimming shortened V by 1 base and J by 0 bases, and 15 bases separated the two germline ends. The CDR3 extends over 17 amino acids. The CDR3: CASSPLPAGNMNTEAFF. Written as DNA, the CDR3 is TGTGCCAGCTCACCACTTCCGGCAGGAAACATGAACACTGAAGCTTTCTTT.

The CDR3 region is CASSFSPDSSYEQYF. The CDR3 DNA reads TGTGCCAGCAGTTTTTCTCCGGATAGCTCCTACGAGCAGTACTTC. This chain links TRBV28 with TRBJ2-7, with D uncertain. CDR3 length equals 15 residues. V was pared by 3 bases and J by 0 bases, with 12 bases between. The V gene's germline CDR1 is MDHEN and CDR2 SYDVKM.

The chain recombines TRBV5-1 with TRBJ1-4; D is possibly TRBD1 (5 bases). The germline CDR1 and CDR2 sequences are SGHRS and YFSETQ. The CDR3 has 14 residues. Trimming took 2 bases from V and 5 from J, leaving 10 bases between them. The CDR3 loop is CASSFAGLNEKLFF. In DNA form, the CDR3 reads TGCGCCAGCAGCTTCGCAGGGTTGAATGAAAAACTGTTTTTT.

The chain links TRBV7-9 to TRBJ2-1; TRBD1 matches 7 bases. This CDR3 has 16 residues. Germline CDR1 and CDR2: SEHNR and FQNEAQ (reference sequence). V gave up 5 bases and J gave up 3 bases; unmatched junction bases: 10. The CDR3, as DNA: TGTGCCAGCAGCGCCTCCCGGACAGGATTCTACAATGAGCAGTTCTTC. Translation gives CASSASRTGFYNEQFF.

This clone appeared a single time. The V and J genes are TRBV7-2 and TRBJ2-1; no definite D call. The CDR3 consists of 14 residues. The germline V gene encodes CDR1 SGHTA and CDR2 FQGNSA. V was trimmed by 5 bases and J by 3 bases, leaving 11 bases between them. CDR3 DNA sequence: TGTGCCAGCAGCCTTCTCAGCCTCTACAATGAGCAGTTCTTC. This codes for CASSLLSLYNEQFF.

The rearrangement uses TRBV7-8 and TRBJ2-3, with a possible D match to TRBD2 (5 bases). V lost 5 bases and J 1 base, leaving 22 bases between the germline ends. This CDR3 spans 18 amino acids. The germline CDR1 and CDR2 sequences are SGHVS and FQNEAQ. The CDR3 region is CASSPPGLVARRTDTQYF. For the CDR3, the DNA is TGTGCCAGCAGCCCCCCCGGCTTGGTAGCGAGGCGCACAGATACGCAGTATTTT.

This chain joins TRBV11-2 and TRBJ1-5, with 7 bases identical to TRBD1. From germline, CDR1 is SGHAT and CDR2 FQNNGV. V shed 6 bases, J shed 5 bases, and the junction held 4 bases outside the gene matches. The CDR3 is 13 residues long. The CDR3 region is CASSVTGDQPQHF. In DNA, the CDR3 is TGTGCCAGCAGTGTTACAGGGGATCAGCCCCAGCATTTT.

CDR3 in amino acids: CASSSGTNAYEQYF. The CDR3 bases are TGTGCCAGCAGCTCCGGGACAAATGCCTACGAGCAGTACTTC. J is TRBJ2-7 and V is TRBV11-2; tentative D call: TRBD1 (6 bases). Per the germline V gene, CDR1 is SGHAT and CDR2 is FQNNGV. The CDR3 contains 14 residues. V shed 4 bases and J shed 2 bases, with 12 bases lying between them.

The rearrangement joins TRBV6-1 to TRBJ2-5; unclear D gene. In germline, CDR1 is MNHNS, CDR2 SASEGT. The CDR3 spans 15 residues. V was cut by 3 bases and J by 1 base, with 12 bases left in between. CDR3 DNA sequence: TGTGCCAGCAGTGAGGTACCCTGGGTCCAAGAGACCCAGTACTTC. This codes for CASSEVPWVQETQYF.

The chain uses TRBV7-6 and TRBJ2-7; 8 nucleotides match TRBD2. This CDR3 has 16 amino acids. The germline V gene has CDR1 SGHVS and CDR2 FNYEAQ. J gave up 6 bases and V 1 base, and 11 bases lay outside the gene matches. The CDR3 protein is CASSLGSGTSGSEQYF. The CDR3 bases are TGTGCCAGCAGCTTAGGGTCCGGGACTAGTGGTTCCGAGCAGTACTTC.

V is TRBV2 and J is TRBJ1-3, with unresolved D. Germline CDR1 SNHLY, CDR2 FYNNEI. This CDR3 spans 11 amino acids. V was pared by 6 bases and J by 4 bases, with 4 bases between. CDR3 amino acids: CASSWGNTIYF. The CDR3 DNA is TGTGCCAGCAGCTGGGGAAACACCATATATTTT.

Details on this clone: Other DNA sequences in this specimen translate into the identical CDR3. The rearrangement joins TRBV5-4 to TRBJ2-3; TRBD1 is a possible D gene (5 bases). The CDR3 contains 14 residues. Germline CDR1 and CDR2: SGHNT and YYREEE (reference sequence). The ends were cut back, 4 bases at V and 2 bases at J, with 11 bases in the middle. The CDR3 reads CASSRTGATDTQYF. CDR3 coding DNA: TGTGCCAGCAGCCGTACAGGAGCCACAGATACGCAGTATTTT. The entire variable domain, with the rest obtained from reference TRBV5-4 and TRBJ2-3, is as follows: ETGVTQSPTHLIKTRGQQVTLRCSSQSGHNTVSWYQQALGQGPQFIFQYYREEENGRGNFPPRFSGLQFPNYSSELNVNALELDDSALYLCASSRTGATDTQYFGPGTRLTVL.

J is TRBJ2-2 and V is TRBV11-3; TRBD2 agrees at 9 bases. Germline V gene sequence: CDR1 SGHNT, CDR2 YENEEA. With V trimmed by 1 base and J by 9 bases, 6 bases remained unmatched. This CDR3 comprises 15 residues. The CDR3 region has the DNA TGTGCCAGCAGCTTAGGCCCGACTAGCGGTCGGGAGCTGTTTTTT. Its protein is CASSLGPTSGRELFF.

The chain carries TRBV5-4 and TRBJ1-1; weak D call: TRBD1 (5 bases). Between the trimmed V and J ends, which lost 7 bases and 4 bases, there was a span of 20 bases. The CDR3 sequence is 15 residues long. Germline V CDR1 and CDR2: SGHNT, YYREEE (reference sequence). The CDR3 here is CASRTGTQSGTEAFF. The CDR3 DNA sequence: TGTGCCAGCCGAACCGGGACCCAGTCGGGCACTGAAGCTTTCTTT.

The chain links TRBV2 to TRBJ2-1; D possibly corresponds to TRBD2 (5 bases). CDR3 length: 13 residues. V was shortened by 6 bases and J by 5 bases, with 11 bases between the two germline ends. Per the germline V gene, CDR1 is SNHLY and CDR2 is FYNNEI. CDR3 DNA sequence: TGTGCCAGCAGCGAGGGTAGAGACAATGAGCAGTTCTTC. Its protein product is CASSEGRDNEQFF.

This rearrangement joins TRBV5-1 to TRBJ2-7; 8 positions agree with TRBD1. Trimming removed 4 bases from V and 0 bases from J; junction bases left unmatched: 6. Germline loops: CDR1 SGHRS, CDR2 YFSETQ. There are 15 residues in the CDR3. As DNA, the CDR3 is TGCGCCAGCAGCCCCAGGACAGGGAACTCCTACGAGCAGTACTTC. This encodes CASSPRTGNSYEQYF.

The genes are TRBV28 and TRBJ1-1, with 8 bases that match TRBD1. The germline V gene has CDR1 MDHEN and CDR2 SYDVKM. The ends lost 6 bases at V and 1 base at J; junction bases unmatched: 7. CDR3 size: 15 residues. The CDR3 coding sequence is TGTGCCAGCAGGACAGGGGCCGCCCAGAACACTGAAGCTTTCTTT. This translates into CASRTGAAQNTEAFF. The variable domain in full, with the rest retrieved from reference TRBV28 and TRBJ1-1, is DVKVTQSSRYLVKRTGEKVFLECVQDMDHENMFWYRQDPGLGLRLIYFSYDVKMKEKGDIPEGYSVSREKKERFSLILESASTNQTSMYLCASRTGAAQNTEAFFGQGTRLTVV.

The chain uses TRBV5-4 and TRBJ2-1, with TRBD2 identical over 9 bases. This CDR3 has 15 residues. Losses at the gene ends were 4 bases for V and 4 bases for J; bases not matched to a gene: 6. The germline V gene has CDR1 SGHNT and CDR2 YYREEE (reference sequence). The CDR3 DNA is TGTGCCAGCAGCCCCGGGACTAGCCTATACAATGAGCAGTTCTTC. As protein: CASSPGTSLYNEQFF.

The V and J genes are TRBV19 and TRBJ2-7, with 11 bases aligning to TRBD2. Trimming removed 10 bases from V and 4 bases from J; junction bases left unmatched: 15. This CDR3 has 16 amino acids. Germline V CDR1 and CDR2: LNHDA, SQIVND (reference sequence). This CDR3 reads CATTSTRTSGSYEQYF. Written as DNA, the CDR3 is TGTGCCACTACATCAACTCGGACTAGCGGGTCTTACGAGCAGTACTTC.

This chain links TRBV29-1 with TRBJ2-7; 10 bases align to TRBD2. Germline CDR1 and CDR2: SQVTM and ANQGSEA. Trimming cost V 4 bases and J 5 bases; bases outside gene matches: 5. This CDR3 comprises 13 residues. The CDR3 bases are TGCAGCGTTGGGGGGCTAGCGGGAGACGAGCAGTACTTC. Amino acid sequence: CSVGGLAGDEQYF.